The 29 T cell receptor beta chains given below trace back to one sample, sequenced in a study of shared clonotypes between healthy human individuals. In the naive CD8 group, cells lacked CD45RO and were positively selected for CCR7, so terminally differentiated effector memory CD45RA+ cells were left out. The repertoire was sequenced with immunoSEQ multiplex PCR; TCRdb's copy has only in-frame clones and lacks some. The table has about 2,100,000 clones, more than 85% seen once. Sequencing input: naive CD8+ T cells from PBMCs. The receptors were gathered from a man aged 18 to 30 in good health. Some clones in this sample may be carry-over from other donors' samples.

This chain links TRBV6-5 with TRBJ1-2, with D perhaps matching TRBD1 (6 bases). Trimming left V 3 bases short and J 8 bases short, with 19 bases between. Germline assignment: CDR1 MNHEY and CDR2 SVGAGI. The CDR3 runs 15 residues. In DNA, the CDR3 is TGTGCCAGCAGTTATGACACAGGGAGGTTACGAGGCTACACCTTC. This gives the protein CASSYDTGRLRGYTF.

The chain links TRBV4-1 to TRBJ2-6, with 9 bases matching TRBD2. The CDR3 covers 20 residues. Trimming at V came to 3 bases and at J to 4 bases, leaving 16 bases not matched to a gene. Germline CDR1 MGHRA, CDR2 YSYEKL. CDR3 sequence: CASSHSRASGTSTGANVLTF. DNA of the CDR3: TGCGCCAGCAGCCATTCGAGGGCTAGCGGGACCTCTACCGGGGCCAACGTCCTGACTTTC.

The table lists this clone with a few counts. The identical CDR3 is also encoded by other nucleotide sequences in the sample. This chain joins TRBV7-9 and TRBJ2-5; no reliable D call. Germline V gives CDR1 SEHNR, CDR2 FQNEAQ (reference sequence). Between the trimmed V and J ends, which lost 4 bases and 5 bases, there was a span of 8 bases. The CDR3 runs to 12 residues. CDR3 residues: CASSSSWETQYF. CDR3 DNA: TGTGCCAGCAGCTCCTCATGGGAGACCCAGTACTTC.

This clone has more than one count but fewer than ten. The chain couples TRBV4-1 to TRBJ2-7, with 9 bases identical to TRBD2. This CDR3 is built from 17 residues. The ends lost 0 bases at V and 4 bases at J; junction bases unmatched: 10. Germline V gene lookup returns CDR1 MGHRA and CDR2 YSYEKL. CDR3 sequence (DNA): TGCGCCAGCAGCCAAGATAGTATGGGACTAGCTTCTTACGAGCAGTACTTC. Amino acids: CASSQDSMGLASYEQYF.

This chain links TRBV29-1 with TRBJ2-1; TRBD1 matches at 8 bases. V shed 6 bases and J 8 bases; nucleotides not matched to a gene: 12. The CDR3 extends over 14 amino acids. CDR1 is SQVTM, CDR2 ANQGSEA, per germline. The CDR3 spells CSVDRGAVSHEQFF. CDR3 DNA sequence: TGCAGCGTAGACAGGGGCGCCGTAAGTCATGAGCAGTTCTTC.

The chain joins TRBV7-8 to TRBJ2-2; 8 bases are a match to TRBD2. There are 15 residues in the CDR3. Germline loops: CDR1 SGHVS, CDR2 FQNEAQ. With 5 bases clipped from V and 7 bases from J, the junction kept 9 bases outside the gene matches. The CDR3, as DNA: TGTGCCAGCAGCCCCGCAGCGGGAGAGTTCGGGGAGCTGTTTTTT. Translating it yields CASSPAAGEFGELFF. Variable domain in full (rest from reference TRBV7-8 and TRBJ2-2): GAGVSQSPRYKVAKRGQDVALRCDPISGHVSLFWYQQALGQGPEFLTYFQNEAQLDKSGLPSDRFFAERPEGSVSTLKIQRTQQEDSAVYLCASSPAAGEFGELFFGEGSRLTVL.

V is TRBV11-2 and J is TRBJ2-7, with 10 positions matching TRBD1. Germline CDR1 SGHAT, CDR2 FQNNGV. The CDR3 runs 14 residues. V lost 7 bases to trimming and J lost 3 bases; unmatched junction nucleotides: 6. The CDR3 DNA is TGTGCCAGCAACTCTAGGACAGGGGGCTACGAGCAGTACTTC. Amino acid sequence: CASNSRTGGYEQYF.

The rearrangement links TRBV30 to TRBJ1-1, with a possible D match to TRBD1 (5 bases). The CDR3 has 14 amino acids. Trimming stripped 3 bases from V and 4 bases from J, with 15 bases between. Germline lookup yields CDR1 GTSNPN and CDR2 SVGIG (reference sequence). The CDR3 DNA is TGTGCCTGGAGCCGACGGGCGGGGGTCACTGAAGCTTTCTTT. It yields the protein CAWSRRAGVTEAFF. The full variable domain, its missing parts supplied by reference TRBV30 and TRBJ1-1, is SQTIHQWPATLVQPVGSPLSLECTVEGTSNPNLYWYRQAAGRGLQLLFYSVGIGQISSEVPQNLSASRPQDRQFILSSKKLLLSDSGFYLCAWSRRAGVTEAFFGQGTRLTVV.

This sequence joins TRBV28 and TRBJ2-6, with D unclear. The CDR3 has 18 amino acids. CDR1 and CDR2 (germline): MDHEN, SYDVKM. Trimming left V 4 bases short and J 0 bases short, with 16 bases between. This CDR3 is CASSSPFGSRSGANVLTF. CDR3 nucleotides: TGTGCCAGCAGTTCTCCCTTCGGTAGCCGCTCTGGGGCCAACGTCCTGACTTTC.

V and J are TRBV10-3 and TRBJ2-1; D may correspond to TRBD1 or TRBD2 (5 bases each). The CDR3 extends over 15 amino acids. Germline V lookup: CDR1 ENHRY, CDR2 SYGVKD. The V gene lost 4 bases and the J gene lost 9 bases, with 19 bases spanning the gap. In DNA form, the CDR3 reads TGTGCCATCAGTGTCCGGGGTGGGGCCCAGGGTGAGCAGTTCTTC. Amino acid sequence: CAISVRGGAQGEQFF.

The chain recombines TRBV4-1 with TRBJ2-7; D call uncertain. The CDR3 length is 15 residues. Trimming removed 6 bases at V and 0 bases at J, with 15 bases between. Germline-derived CDR1 and CDR2 are MGHRA and YSYEKL. The chain's CDR3 is CASRRTVTSSYEQYF. In DNA, the CDR3 is TGCGCCAGCAGGCGGACGGTAACGAGCTCCTACGAGCAGTACTTC.

The V gene is TRBV6-1, the J gene TRBJ2-2; 8 bases are shared with TRBD1. This CDR3 contains 13 residues. From germline, CDR1 is MNHNS and CDR2 SASEGT. J was trimmed by 6 bases and V by 6 bases; bases with no gene match: 3. In DNA, the CDR3 is TGTGCCAGCAGAATGACAGGGGCCGGGGAGCTGTTTTTT. Translation gives CASRMTGAGELFF.

The V and J genes are TRBV7-9 and TRBJ2-3; D gene uncertain. Looked up from germline, CDR1 is SEHNR and CDR2 is FQNEAQ (reference sequence). Trimming removed 4 bases at V and 2 bases at J, with 16 bases between. The CDR3 contains 16 residues. This CDR3 is CASSSPLGLNTDTQYF. The CDR3 region has the DNA TGTGCCAGCAGCTCCCCTTTGGGTCTTAACACAGATACGCAGTATTTT.

This sequence joins TRBV11-2 and TRBJ1-3; possibly TRBD1 for D (5 bases). The CDR3 loop spans 16 amino acids. Between the trimmed V and J ends, which lost 5 bases and 0 bases, there was a span of 14 bases. Germline V CDR1 and CDR2: SGHAT, FQNNGV. DNA for the CDR3: TGTGCCAGCAGCGGACGGGACCTCCACTCTGGAAACACCATATATTTT. Translation: CASSGRDLHSGNTIYF.

This sequence joins TRBV28 and TRBJ2-5; D possibly matches TRBD1 or TRBD2 (7 bases each). V lost 8 bases and J lost 5, with 9 bases in between. The CDR3 extends over 11 amino acids. The V gene's germline CDR1 is MDHEN and CDR2 SYDVKM. CDR3 region: CASQGGETQYF. The CDR3 nucleotides read TGTGCCAGCCAGGGGGGGGAGACCCAGTACTTC.

The V gene is TRBV7-9, the J gene TRBJ2-1; D possibly matches TRBD1 or TRBD2 (6 bases each). The CDR3 sequence is 15 residues long. The V end lost 5 bases, the J end lost 1 base, and 12 bases lay between the germline ends. Germline V gene data show CDR1 as SEHNR and CDR2 as FQNEAQ (reference sequence). CDR3 DNA: TGTGCCAGCAGCCGAGGGGGGAATTCCTACAATGAGCAGTTCTTC. This sequence encodes CASSRGGNSYNEQFF. Filled out from reference TRBV7-9 and TRBJ2-1, the complete variable domain reads DTGVSQNPRHKITKRGQNVTFRCDPISEHNRLYWYRQTLGQGPEFLTYFQNEAQLEKSRLLSDRFSAERPKGSFSTLEIQRTEQGDSAMYLCASSRGGNSYNEQFFGPGTRLTVL.

The V call is TRBV5-5, the J call TRBJ2-2; TRBD1 agrees at 10 bases. The V segment lost 3 bases and the J segment 5 bases; nucleotides outside the gene matches: 7. Germline lookup yields CDR1 SGHKS and CDR2 YYEKEE (reference sequence). The CDR3 extends over 16 amino acids. The CDR3 DNA reads TGTGCCAGCAGCTGGACAGGGGGGCCGGAGACCGGGGAGCTGTTTTTT. This gives the protein CASSWTGGPETGELFF.

The CDR3 bases are TGTGCCAGCAGCTCCATCAAGCGGGCGCTCTACAATGAGCAGTTCTTC. Translating gives CASSSIKRALYNEQFF. The chain employs TRBV7-2 and TRBJ2-1; possibly TRBD2 for D (6 bases). Trimming left V 4 bases short and J 3 bases short, with 16 bases between. Per the germline V gene, CDR1 is SGHTA and CDR2 is FQGNSA. This CDR3 region has 16 residues.

The chain uses TRBV27 and TRBJ2-7; 9 bases agree with TRBD2. The CDR3 runs 17 residues. Unmatched junction bases numbered 15, after V lost 6 bases and J lost 3 bases. CDR1 and CDR2 from the germline V gene are MNHEY and SMNVEV (reference sequence). CDR3 coding DNA: TGTGCCAGCAGACCCGACCCAACGACTAGCGGATACTACGAGCAGTACTTC. It is translated as CASRPDPTTSGYYEQYF.

This chain uses TRBV15 with TRBJ2-3; D may be TRBD1 or TRBD2 (5 bases each). Between the trimmed V and J ends, which lost 0 bases and 2 bases, there was a span of 12 bases. CDR3 length equals 16 residues. Germline CDR1 is LNHNV and CDR2 is YYDKDF (reference sequence). As DNA, the CDR3 is TGTGCCACCAGCAGAGATGAGGGACCACTCACAGATACGCAGTATTTT. Protein product: CATSRDEGPLTDTQYF.

The chain employs TRBV27 and TRBJ1-1; D is unresolved. The CDR3 totals 15 residues. Germline V CDR1 and CDR2: MNHEY, SMNVEV (reference sequence). V lost 5 bases and J 0 bases, leaving 13 bases between the germline ends. The CDR3 bases are TGTGCCAGCAGTCCCTACGATCCCATGAACACTGAAGCTTTCTTT. It translates to CASSPYDPMNTEAFF.

J is TRBJ2-2 and V is TRBV27, with 8 bases identical to TRBD1. The CDR3 runs to 14 residues. The ends lost 6 bases at V and 5 bases at J; junction bases unmatched: 5. Germline lookup yields CDR1 MNHEY and CDR2 SMNVEV (reference sequence). CDR3 loop: CASSQGALTGELFF. CDR3 nucleotide sequence: TGTGCCAGCAGCCAGGGGGCGCTTACCGGGGAGCTGTTTTTT.

The V gene is TRBV28, the J gene TRBJ2-2; tentatively, D is TRBD2 (6 bases). Germline V lookup: CDR1 MDHEN, CDR2 SYDVKM. Trimming stripped 2 bases from V and 1 base from J, with 8 bases between. The CDR3 has 15 residues. DNA of the CDR3: TGTGCCAGCAGTTTACGACTAGGGAACACCGGGGAGCTGTTTTTT. Protein product: CASSLRLGNTGELFF.

The CDR3 sequence: CASSDPGGKLAKNIQYF. The CDR3, as DNA: TGTGCCAGCAGCGACCCGGGCGGGAAGTTAGCCAAAAACATTCAGTACTTC. V usage is TRBV2 and J usage is TRBJ2-4, with D maybe TRBD2 (6 bases). Germline lookup yields CDR1 SNHLY and CDR2 FYNNEI. The CDR3 contains 17 residues. The V gene lost 6 bases and the J gene lost 0 bases, with 18 bases spanning the gap.

The CDR3 nucleotides read TGTGCCAGCAGCTTGTACAGGGTCCATGAGCAGTTCTTC. It is translated as CASSLYRVHEQFF. The chain combines TRBV7-8 with TRBJ2-1; D may be TRBD1 (6 bases). Germline V gives CDR1 SGHVS, CDR2 FQNEAQ. V was shortened by 3 bases and J by 8 bases, with 11 bases between the two germline ends. The CDR3 is 13 residues long. The entire variable domain, with the rest obtained from reference TRBV7-8 and TRBJ2-1, is as follows: GAGVSQSPRYKVAKRGQDVALRCDPISGHVSLFWYQQALGQGPEFLTYFQNEAQLDKSGLPSDRFFAERPEGSVSTLKIQRTQQEDSAVYLCASSLYRVHEQFFGPGTRLTVL.

This chain joins TRBV7-9 and TRBJ1-2; 8 positions agree with TRBD1. V gave up 1 base and J gave up 4 bases; unmatched junction bases: 8. CDR3 length equals 16 residues. Germline V gene data show CDR1 as SEHNR and CDR2 as FQNEAQ (reference sequence). The CDR3 reads CASSLVGRGPIYGYTF. The CDR3 DNA sequence: TGTGCCAGCAGCTTAGTCGGCAGGGGGCCCATCTATGGCTACACCTTC.

The rearrangement uses TRBV9 and TRBJ1-2; maybe TRBD1 (6 bases). Germline V CDR1 and CDR2: SGDLS, YYNGEE. The CDR3 is 15 residues long. Deletions cut 4 bases from V and 4 bases from J, with 17 bases between. The CDR3 here is CASSQDRKTFYGYTF. DNA for the CDR3: TGTGCCAGCAGCCAAGACAGGAAAACGTTCTATGGCTACACCTTC.

The rearrangement uses TRBV29-1 and TRBJ2-6; D is undetermined. CDR1 and CDR2 from the germline V gene are SQVTM and ANQGSEA. V dropped 5 bases and J dropped 0 bases, with 8 bases sitting between them. The CDR3 has 14 amino acids. The DNA for the CDR3 is TGCAGCGTTCCTGATTACTCTGGGGCCAACGTCCTGACTTTC. Translation: CSVPDYSGANVLTF.

This chain uses TRBV7-9 with TRBJ2-3; D is undetermined. This CDR3 contains 15 residues. V lost 1 base and J 6 bases, leaving 14 bases between the germline ends. The germline gives CDR1 SEHNR, CDR2 FQNEAQ (reference sequence). The DNA of the CDR3 is TGTGCCAGCAGCTTAGGAGTTCCCCCGGCGGATACGCAGTATTTT. Amino acids: CASSLGVPPADTQYF.